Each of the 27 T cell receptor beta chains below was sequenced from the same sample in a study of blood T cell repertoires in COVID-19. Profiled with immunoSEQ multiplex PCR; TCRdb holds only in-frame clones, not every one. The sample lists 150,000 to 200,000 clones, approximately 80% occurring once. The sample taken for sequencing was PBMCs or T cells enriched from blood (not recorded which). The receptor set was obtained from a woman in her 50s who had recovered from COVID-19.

The CDR3 DNA is TGTGCCAGCGGCCTCGGGTCCTCCTACGAGCAGTACTTC. Its translation: CASGLGSSYEQYF. The chain is built from TRBV18 and TRBJ2-7; D is uncertain. Looked up from germline, CDR1 is KGHSH and CDR2 is LQKENI. The CDR3 has 13 residues. With 8 bases removed from V and 0 bases from J, the gap between germline ends came to 11 bases.

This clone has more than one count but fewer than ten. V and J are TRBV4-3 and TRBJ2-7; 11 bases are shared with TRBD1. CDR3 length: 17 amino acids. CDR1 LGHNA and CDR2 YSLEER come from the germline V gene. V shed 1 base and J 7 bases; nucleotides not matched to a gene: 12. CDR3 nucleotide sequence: TGCGCCAGCAGCCAAGGAGGCCCAGGACAGGGGGCAAGTGAGCAGTACTTC. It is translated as CASSQGGPGQGASEQYF.

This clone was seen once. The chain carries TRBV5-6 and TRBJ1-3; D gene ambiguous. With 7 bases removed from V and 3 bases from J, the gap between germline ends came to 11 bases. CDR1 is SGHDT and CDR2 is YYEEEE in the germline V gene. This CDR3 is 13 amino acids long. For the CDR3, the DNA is TGTGCCAGCGTACAGAATCTTGGAAACACCATATATTTT. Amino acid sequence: CASVQNLGNTIYF.

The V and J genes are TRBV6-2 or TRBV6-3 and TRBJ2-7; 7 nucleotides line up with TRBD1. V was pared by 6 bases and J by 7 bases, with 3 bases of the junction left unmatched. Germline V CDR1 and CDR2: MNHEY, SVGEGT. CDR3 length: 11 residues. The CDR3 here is CASSQGVEQYF. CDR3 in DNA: TGTGCCAGCAGCCAGGGGGTAGAGCAGTACTTC.

This CDR3 is CASSSGRAWKSEQFF. CDR3 sequence (DNA): TGTGCCAGCAGCAGCGGGAGGGCCTGGAAAAGTGAGCAGTTCTTC. The chain recombines TRBV7-7 with TRBJ2-1, with 10 bases identical to TRBD2. The CDR3 is 15 residues long. The trim removed 5 bases at V and 9 bases at J, leaving 10 bases unmatched. Germline values: CDR1 SSHAT, CDR2 FNYEAQ (reference sequence). The whole variable domain, remainder taken from reference TRBV7-7 and TRBJ2-1, is GAGVSQSPRYKVTKRGQDVTLRCDPISSHATLYWYQQALGQGPEFLTYFNYEAQPDKSGLPSDRFSAERPEGSISTLTIQRTEQRDSAMYRCASSSGRAWKSEQFFGPGTRLTVL.

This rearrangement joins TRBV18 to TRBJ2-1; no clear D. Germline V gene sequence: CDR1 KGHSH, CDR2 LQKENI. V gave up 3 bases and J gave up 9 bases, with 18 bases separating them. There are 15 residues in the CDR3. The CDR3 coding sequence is TGTGCCAGCTCACCCGAGGCGCTGAGCACGGGTGAGCAGTTCTTC. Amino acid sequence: CASSPEALSTGEQFF.

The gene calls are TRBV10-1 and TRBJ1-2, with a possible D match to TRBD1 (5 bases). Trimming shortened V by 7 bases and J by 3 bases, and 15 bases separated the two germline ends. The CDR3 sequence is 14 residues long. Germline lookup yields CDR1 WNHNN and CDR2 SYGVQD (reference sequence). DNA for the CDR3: TGCGCCAGCACGGACGGGGGTATCGACTATGGCTACACCTTC. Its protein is CASTDGGIDYGYTF.

CDR3 bases: TGCGCCAGCAGCCGGGACTTCACAGATACGCAGTATTTT. It specifies CASSRDFTDTQYF. The V gene is TRBV5-1, the J gene TRBJ2-3, with a weak D call TRBD2 (6 bases). The CDR3 covers 13 residues. The germline V and J ends were trimmed by 4 bases and 2 bases, with 8 bases remaining between them. Germline CDR1 is SGHRS and CDR2 is YFSETQ.

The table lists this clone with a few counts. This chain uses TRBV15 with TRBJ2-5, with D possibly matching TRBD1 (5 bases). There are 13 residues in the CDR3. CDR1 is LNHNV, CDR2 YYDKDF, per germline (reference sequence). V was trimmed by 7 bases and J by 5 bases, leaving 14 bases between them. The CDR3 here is CATTVAGLETQYF. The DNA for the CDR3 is TGTGCCACCACGGTAGCAGGGTTGGAGACCCAGTACTTC.

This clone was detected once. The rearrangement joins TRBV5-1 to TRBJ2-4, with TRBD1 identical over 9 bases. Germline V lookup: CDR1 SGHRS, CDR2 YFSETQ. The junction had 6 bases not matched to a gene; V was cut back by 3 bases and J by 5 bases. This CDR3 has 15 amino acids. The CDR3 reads CASSSLQGAENIQYF. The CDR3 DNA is TGCGCCAGCAGCTCATTACAGGGGGCGGAAAACATTCAGTACTTC. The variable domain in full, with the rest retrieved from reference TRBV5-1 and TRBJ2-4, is KAGVTQTPRYLIKTRGQQVTLSCSPISGHRSVSWYQQTPGQGLQFLFEYFSETQRNKGNFPGRFSGRQFSNSRSEMNVSTLELGDSALYLCASSSLQGAENIQYFGAGTRLSVL.

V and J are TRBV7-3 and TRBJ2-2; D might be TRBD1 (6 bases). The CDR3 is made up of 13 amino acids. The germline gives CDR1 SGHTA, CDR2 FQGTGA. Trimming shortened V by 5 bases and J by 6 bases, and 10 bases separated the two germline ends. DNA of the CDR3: TGTGCCAGCAGCGTCAGGACAGCCGGGGAGCTGTTTTTT. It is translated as CASSVRTAGELFF.

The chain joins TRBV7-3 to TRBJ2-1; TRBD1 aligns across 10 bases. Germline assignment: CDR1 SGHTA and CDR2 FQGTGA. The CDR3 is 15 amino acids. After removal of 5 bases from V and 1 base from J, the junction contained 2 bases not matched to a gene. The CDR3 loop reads CASSAGQGSYNEQFF. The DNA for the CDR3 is TGTGCCAGCAGCGCGGGACAGGGGTCCTACAATGAGCAGTTCTTC.

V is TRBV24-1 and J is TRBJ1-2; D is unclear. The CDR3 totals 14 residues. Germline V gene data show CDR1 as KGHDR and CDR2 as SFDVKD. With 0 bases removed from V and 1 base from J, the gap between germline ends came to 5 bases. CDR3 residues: CATSDLELNYGYTF. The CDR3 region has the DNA TGTGCCACCAGTGATTTGGAGCTTAACTATGGCTACACCTTC.

CDR3: CASLGTGTWVGQPQHF. The CDR3 coding sequence is TGTGCCAGTCTTGGTACAGGGACCTGGGTCGGTCAGCCCCAGCATTTT. The J gene is TRBJ1-5, the V gene TRBV19; possibly TRBD1 for D (6 bases). V lost 8 bases to trimming and J lost 6 bases, with 23 bases between them. CDR3 size: 16 residues. Germline V gene lookup returns CDR1 LNHDA and CDR2 SQIVND (reference sequence).

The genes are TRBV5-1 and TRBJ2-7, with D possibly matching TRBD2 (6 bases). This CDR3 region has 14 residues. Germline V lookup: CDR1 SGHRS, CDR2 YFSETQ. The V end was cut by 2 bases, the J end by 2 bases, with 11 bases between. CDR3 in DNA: TGCGCCAGCAGCTTCAGCGGGCCTCCCTACGAGCAGTACTTC. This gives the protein CASSFSGPPYEQYF.

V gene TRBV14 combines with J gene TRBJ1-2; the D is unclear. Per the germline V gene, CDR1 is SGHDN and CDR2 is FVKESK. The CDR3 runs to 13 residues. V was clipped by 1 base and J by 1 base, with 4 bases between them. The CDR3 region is CASSQADNYGYTF. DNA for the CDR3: TGTGCCAGCAGCCAAGCAGATAACTATGGCTACACCTTC.

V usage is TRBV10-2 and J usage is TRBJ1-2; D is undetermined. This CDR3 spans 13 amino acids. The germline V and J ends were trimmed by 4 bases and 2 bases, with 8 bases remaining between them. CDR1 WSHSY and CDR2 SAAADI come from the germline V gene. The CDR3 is CASSGSANYGYTF. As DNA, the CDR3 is TGCGCCAGCAGTGGGTCAGCAAACTATGGCTACACCTTC.

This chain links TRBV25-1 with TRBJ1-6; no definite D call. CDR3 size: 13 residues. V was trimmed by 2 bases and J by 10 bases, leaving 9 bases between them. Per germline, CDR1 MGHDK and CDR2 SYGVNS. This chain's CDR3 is CASSESLRSPLHF. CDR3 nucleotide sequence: TGTGCCAGCAGTGAAAGCCTTCGATCACCCCTCCACTTT.

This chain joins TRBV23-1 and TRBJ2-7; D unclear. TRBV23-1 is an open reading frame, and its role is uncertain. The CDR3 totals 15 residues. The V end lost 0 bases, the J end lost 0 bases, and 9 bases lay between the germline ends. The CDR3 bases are TGCGCCAGCAGTCAATCGGCGTGGAGCTCCTACGAGCAGTACTTC. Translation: CASSQSAWSSYEQYF.

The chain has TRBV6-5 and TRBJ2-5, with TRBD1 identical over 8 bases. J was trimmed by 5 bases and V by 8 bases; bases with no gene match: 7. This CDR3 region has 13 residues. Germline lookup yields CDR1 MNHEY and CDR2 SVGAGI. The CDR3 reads CASVRGRWETQYF. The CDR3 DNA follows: TGTGCCAGCGTCAGGGGGCGCTGGGAGACCCAGTACTTC.

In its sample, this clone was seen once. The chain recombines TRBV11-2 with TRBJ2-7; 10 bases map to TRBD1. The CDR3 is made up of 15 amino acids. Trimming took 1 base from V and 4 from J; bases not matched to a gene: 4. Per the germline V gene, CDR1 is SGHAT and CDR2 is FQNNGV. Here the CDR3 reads CASSLVGQGYYEQYF. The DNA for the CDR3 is TGTGCCAGCAGCTTAGTGGGACAGGGGTATTACGAGCAGTACTTC.

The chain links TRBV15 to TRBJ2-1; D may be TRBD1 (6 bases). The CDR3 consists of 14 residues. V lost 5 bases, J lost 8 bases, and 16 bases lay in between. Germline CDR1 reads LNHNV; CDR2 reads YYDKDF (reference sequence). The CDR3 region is CATSSQDSQDEQFF. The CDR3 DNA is TGTGCCACCAGCTCCCAGGACAGCCAAGATGAGCAGTTCTTC.

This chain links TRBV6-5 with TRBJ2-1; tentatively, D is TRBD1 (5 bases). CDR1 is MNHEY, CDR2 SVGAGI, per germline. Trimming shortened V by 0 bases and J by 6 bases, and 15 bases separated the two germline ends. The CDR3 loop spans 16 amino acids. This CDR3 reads CASSYSGRMSTNEQFF. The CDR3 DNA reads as TGTGCCAGCAGTTACTCGGGGCGAATGAGTACCAATGAGCAGTTCTTC.

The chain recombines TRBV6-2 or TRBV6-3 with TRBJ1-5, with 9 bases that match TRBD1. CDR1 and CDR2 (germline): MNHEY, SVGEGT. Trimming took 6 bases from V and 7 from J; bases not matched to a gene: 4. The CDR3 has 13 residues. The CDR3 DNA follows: TGTGCCAGCAGCTCGGGGACAGGGCAGCCCCAGCATTTT. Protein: CASSSGTGQPQHF.

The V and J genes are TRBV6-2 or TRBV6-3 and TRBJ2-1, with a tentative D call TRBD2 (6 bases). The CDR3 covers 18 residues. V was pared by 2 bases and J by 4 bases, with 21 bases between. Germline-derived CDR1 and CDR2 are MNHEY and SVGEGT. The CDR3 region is CASSYARFVADPYNEQFF. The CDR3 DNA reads TGTGCCAGCAGTTACGCCAGGTTCGTAGCGGATCCTTACAATGAGCAGTTCTTC.

As DNA, the CDR3 is TGTGCCAGCACCTTGGGACAGGGCCCCTATGGCTACACCTTC. This gives the protein CASTLGQGPYGYTF. The V call is TRBV28, the J call TRBJ1-2; 9 bases align to TRBD1. The ends lost 7 bases at V and 4 bases at J; junction bases unmatched: 7. The CDR3 extends over 14 amino acids. Germline V gives CDR1 MDHEN, CDR2 SYDVKM.

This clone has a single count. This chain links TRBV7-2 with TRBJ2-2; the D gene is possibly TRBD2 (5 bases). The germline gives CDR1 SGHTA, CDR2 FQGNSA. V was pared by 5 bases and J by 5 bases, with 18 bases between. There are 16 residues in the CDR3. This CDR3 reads CASSTRDYLVTGELFF. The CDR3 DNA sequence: TGTGCCAGCAGCACTCGGGATTATTTGGTGACCGGGGAGCTGTTTTTT.